This T cell receptor beta chain stems from a study of blood T cell repertoires in COVID-19 (dated by TCRdb to 2018 to 2020). Regarding the complete study: Collaborator samples came from the United States, Italy and Spain and covered acute and convalescent phases of COVID-19. The prospective study material was composed of cDNA or gDNA derived from T cells, B-cell-depleted T cells, or PBMCs. Subjects who had been exposed to COVID-19, were actively infected with it, or had recovered from it provided the deeply sampled blood TCRbeta repertoires that made up the dataset. A freely available public database, intended as a resource for researchers studying the immune response to SARS-CoV-2, is where the repertoires were released. The samples were drawn from the first 160 participants of the ongoing ImmuneRACE study and from over 950 subjects provided by 6 global collaborators. Sample metadata almost always included a de-identified subject ID, COVID-19 status, age in years and sex. HLA class I and class II types, where available, came from metadata supplied by the sample provider rather than from assay-based typing. Findings and caveats that apply to the study as a whole: How much clinical and demographic metadata was included differed by source and by participant, and the metadata was provided uncurated.

Inclusive of the bounding cysteine and phenylalanine, the CDR3 is 15 residues long. Just CDR3 DNA is preserved here, 45 bases in frame from base 1. Via the germline V gene, CDR1 is ENHRY and CDR2 SYGVKD. The germline V end is reduced by 6 bases and the J end by 5 bases; junction bases left unmatched: 7. Collaborating institutions collected whole blood in K2EDTA tubes following their own protocols. For TCRbeta analysis, collaborator samples were shipped as frozen whole blood, as isolated PBMCs, or as DNA extracted from either sample type. TCRbeta CDR3 regions were amplified from genomic DNA using the immunoSEQ Assay, a bias-controlled multiplex PCR. As for the authors' bioinformatics: Nucleated cell counts per sample were estimated from amplification of reference gene primers within the assay. To quantify the absolute abundance of each unique TCRbeta CDR3 rearrangement, sequence reads were collapsed and filtered. For each sample, productive Simpson clonality was calculated by taking the square root of Simpson's diversity index across productive rearrangements. Here the immuneACCESS table is served through TCRdb, limited to in-frame sequences with V and J called. Missing clones are a known gap in these copies; in checked studies unresolved V genes cover under half, and the rest lacks a known reason. The V and J calls and clone size are taken from that table; D and trimming were inferred from the DNA. The sample contains 100,000 or so clones, 65% to 75% of them found a single time. Jointly, the top ten make up approximately 5.9% of the sample.

With respect to this clone: What this receptor recognizes is not known. The input lacks base qualities; no much larger clone sits a single base away.

The sequenced material came from peripheral blood. Recombination joined TRBV10-3 with TRBJ1-6; 7 middle bases align to TRBD1. This sequence was found in a man older than 75 with acute or convalescent COVID-19. The DNA is as follows: TGTGCCATCAGGGGCCGGGACAGCAATAATTCACCCCTCCACTTT. It encodes CAIRGRDSNNSPLHF.